The T cell receptor (beta chain) described here comes from a study of response to subunit inactivated influenza vaccine. TCRdb itself ran the RT-PCR reads through MiXCR, one entry per CDR3 protein. The repertoire holds some 800,000 distinct CDR3 sequences, around 20% seen once, with roughly a tenth in the top ten. Findings and caveats of the study: That few new T cells are recruited by each seasonal influenza vaccination was the authors' suggestion.

A note on this clonotype: Its antigen is currently unknown.

Germline trimming cut 0 bases from V and 7 bases from J; bases unmatched to any gene: 8. Per germline, CDR1 LNHNV and CDR2 YYDKDF (reference sequence). CDR3 length: 15 amino acids. This clonotype originated in a man aged 50-59 years who received an inactivated influenza vaccine. The chain links TRBV15 to TRBJ1-1; the match to TRBD1 covers 7 bases. The sequences come from PBMCs from blood, collected 5 days after vaccination. The CDR3 loop is CATSREQGQAGEAFF. CDR3 nucleotides: TGTGCCACCAGCAGAGAACAGGGGCAAGCAGGTGAAGCTTTCTTT. The full variable domain, with the rest looked up from reference TRBV15 and TRBJ1-1, is DAMVIQNPRYQVTQFGKPVTLSCSQTLNHNVMYWYQQKSSQAPKLLFHYYDKDFNNEADTPDNFQSRRPNTSFCFLDIRSPGLGDTAMYLCATSREQGQAGEAFFGQGTRLTVV.